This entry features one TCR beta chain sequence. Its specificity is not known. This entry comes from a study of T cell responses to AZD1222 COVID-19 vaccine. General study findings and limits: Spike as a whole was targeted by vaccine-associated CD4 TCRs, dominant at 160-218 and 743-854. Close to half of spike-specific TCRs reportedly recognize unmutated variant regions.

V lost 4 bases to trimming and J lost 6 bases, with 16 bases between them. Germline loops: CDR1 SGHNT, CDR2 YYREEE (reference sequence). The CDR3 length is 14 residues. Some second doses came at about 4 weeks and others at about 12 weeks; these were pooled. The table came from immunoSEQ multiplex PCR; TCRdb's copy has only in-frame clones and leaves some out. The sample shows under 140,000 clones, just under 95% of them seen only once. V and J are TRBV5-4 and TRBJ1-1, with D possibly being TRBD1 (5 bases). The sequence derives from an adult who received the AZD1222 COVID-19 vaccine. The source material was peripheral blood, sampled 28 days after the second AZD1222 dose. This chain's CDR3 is CASSPKYGGSEAFF. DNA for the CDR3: TGTGCCAGCAGCCCAAAGTACGGGGGTTCTGAAGCTTTCTTT.